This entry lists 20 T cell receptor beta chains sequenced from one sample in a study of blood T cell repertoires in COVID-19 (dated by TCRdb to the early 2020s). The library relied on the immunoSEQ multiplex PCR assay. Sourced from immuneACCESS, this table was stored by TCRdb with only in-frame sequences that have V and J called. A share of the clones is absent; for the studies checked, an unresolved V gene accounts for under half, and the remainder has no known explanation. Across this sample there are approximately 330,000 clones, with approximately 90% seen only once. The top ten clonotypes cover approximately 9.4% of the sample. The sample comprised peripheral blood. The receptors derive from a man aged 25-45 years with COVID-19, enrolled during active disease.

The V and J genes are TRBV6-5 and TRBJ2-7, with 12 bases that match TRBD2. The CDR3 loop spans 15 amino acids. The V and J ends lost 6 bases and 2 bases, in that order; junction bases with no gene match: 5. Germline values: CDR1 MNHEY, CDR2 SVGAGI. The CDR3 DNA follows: TGTGCCAGCAGGACTAGCGGGGGCGAACCCTACGAGCAGTACTTC. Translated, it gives CASRTSGGEPYEQYF.

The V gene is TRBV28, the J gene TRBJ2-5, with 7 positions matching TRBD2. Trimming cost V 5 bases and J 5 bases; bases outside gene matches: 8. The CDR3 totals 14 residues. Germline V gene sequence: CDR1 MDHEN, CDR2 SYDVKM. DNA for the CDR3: TGTGCCAGCAGTCGGCGGGAGCCCCAGGAGACCCAGTACTTC. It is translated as CASSRREPQETQYF.

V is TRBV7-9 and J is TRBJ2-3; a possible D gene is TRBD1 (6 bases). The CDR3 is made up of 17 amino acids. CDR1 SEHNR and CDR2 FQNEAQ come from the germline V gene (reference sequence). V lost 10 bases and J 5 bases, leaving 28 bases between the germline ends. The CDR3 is CANHNYRETPAEDTQYF. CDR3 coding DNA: TGTGCCAACCATAACTACAGGGAAACCCCCGCTGAAGATACGCAGTATTTT.

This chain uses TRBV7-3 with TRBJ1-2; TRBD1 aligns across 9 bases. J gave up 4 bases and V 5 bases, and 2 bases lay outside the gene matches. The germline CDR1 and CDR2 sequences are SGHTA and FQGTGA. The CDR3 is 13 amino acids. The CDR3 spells CASSQTGGYGYTF. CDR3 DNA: TGTGCCAGCAGCCAGACAGGGGGCTATGGCTACACCTTC.

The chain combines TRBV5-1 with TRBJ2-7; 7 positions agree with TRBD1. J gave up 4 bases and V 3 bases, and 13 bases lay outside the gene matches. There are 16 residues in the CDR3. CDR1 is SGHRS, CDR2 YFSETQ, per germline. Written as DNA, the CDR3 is TGCGCCAGCAGCTCCTCCGGGACAGAGACATTTTACGAGCAGTACTTC. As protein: CASSSSGTETFYEQYF.

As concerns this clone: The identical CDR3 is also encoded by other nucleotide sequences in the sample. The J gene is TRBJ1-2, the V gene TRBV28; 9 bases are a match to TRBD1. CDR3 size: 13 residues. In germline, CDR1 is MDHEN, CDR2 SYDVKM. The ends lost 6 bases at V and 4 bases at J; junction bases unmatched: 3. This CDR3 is CASSLGQGYGYTF. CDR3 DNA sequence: TGTGCCAGCAGCTTGGGACAGGGCTATGGCTACACCTTC.

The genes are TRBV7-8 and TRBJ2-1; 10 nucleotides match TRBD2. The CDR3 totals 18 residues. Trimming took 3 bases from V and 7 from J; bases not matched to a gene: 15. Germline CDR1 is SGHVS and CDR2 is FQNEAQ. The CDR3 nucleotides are TGTGCCAGCAGCTTTCCGTTTCTAGCGGGAGACTGGAGTAATGAGCAGTTCTTC. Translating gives CASSFPFLAGDWSNEQFF.

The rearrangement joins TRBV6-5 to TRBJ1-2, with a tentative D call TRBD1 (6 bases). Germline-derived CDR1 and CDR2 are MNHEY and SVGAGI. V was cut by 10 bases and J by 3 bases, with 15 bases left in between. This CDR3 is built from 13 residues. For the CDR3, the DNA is TGTGCCACAGGGGAGGGGGTTTACTATGGCTACACCTTC. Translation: CATGEGVYYGYTF.

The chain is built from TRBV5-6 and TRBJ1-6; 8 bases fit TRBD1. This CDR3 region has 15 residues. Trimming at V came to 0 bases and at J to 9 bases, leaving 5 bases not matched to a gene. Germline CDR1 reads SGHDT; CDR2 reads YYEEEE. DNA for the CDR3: TGTGCCAGCAGCTTGGCAGGGACAGGAGTTTCACCCCTCCACTTT. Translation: CASSLAGTGVSPLHF.

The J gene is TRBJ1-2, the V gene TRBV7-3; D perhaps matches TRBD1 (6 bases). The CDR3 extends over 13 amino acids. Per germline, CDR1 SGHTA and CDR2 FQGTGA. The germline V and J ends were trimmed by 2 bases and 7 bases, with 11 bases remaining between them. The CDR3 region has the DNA TGTGCCAGCAGCTTAGCTTCAGGGGTTGGCTACACCTTC. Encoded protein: CASSLASGVGYTF. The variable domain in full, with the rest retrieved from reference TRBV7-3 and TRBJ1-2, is GAGVSQTPSNKVTEKGKYVELRCDPISGHTALYWYRQSLGQGPEFLIYFQGTGAADDSGLPNDRFFAVRPEGSVSTLKIQRTERGDSAVYLCASSLASGVGYTFGSGTRLTVV.

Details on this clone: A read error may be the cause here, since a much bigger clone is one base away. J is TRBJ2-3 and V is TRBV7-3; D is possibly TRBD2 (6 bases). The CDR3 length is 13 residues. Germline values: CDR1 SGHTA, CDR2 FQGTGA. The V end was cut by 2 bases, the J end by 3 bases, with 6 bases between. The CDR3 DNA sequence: TGTGCCAGCAGCTTAGGGGGGACAGATACGCAGTATTTT. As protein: CASSLGGTDTQYF.

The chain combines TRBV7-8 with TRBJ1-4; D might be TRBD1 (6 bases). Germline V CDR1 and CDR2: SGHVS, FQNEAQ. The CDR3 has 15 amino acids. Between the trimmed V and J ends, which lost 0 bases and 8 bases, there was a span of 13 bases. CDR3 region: CASSLAHRAGEKLFF. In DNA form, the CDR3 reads TGTGCCAGCAGCTTAGCGCACAGGGCTGGGGAAAAACTGTTTTTT.

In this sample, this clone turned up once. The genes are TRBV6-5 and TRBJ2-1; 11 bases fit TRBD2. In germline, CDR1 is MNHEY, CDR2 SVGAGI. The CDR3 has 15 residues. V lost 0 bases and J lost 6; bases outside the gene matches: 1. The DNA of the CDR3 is TGTGCCAGCAGTTACTCAGGGACTAGCGGCAATGAGCAGTTCTTC. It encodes CASSYSGTSGNEQFF.

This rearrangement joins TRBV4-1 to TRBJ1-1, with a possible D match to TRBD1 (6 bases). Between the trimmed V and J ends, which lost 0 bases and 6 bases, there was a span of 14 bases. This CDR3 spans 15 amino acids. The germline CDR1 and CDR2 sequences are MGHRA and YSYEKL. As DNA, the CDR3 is TGCGCCAGCAGCCAAGATGGGCAGGGGTATCCTGAAGCTTTCTTT. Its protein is CASSQDGQGYPEAFF.

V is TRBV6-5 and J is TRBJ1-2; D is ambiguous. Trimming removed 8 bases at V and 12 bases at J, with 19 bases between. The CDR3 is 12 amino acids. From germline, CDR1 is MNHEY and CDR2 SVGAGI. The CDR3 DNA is TGTGCCAGCCGAAACCTAGCAGAGATCGACACCTTC. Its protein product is CASRNLAEIDTF.

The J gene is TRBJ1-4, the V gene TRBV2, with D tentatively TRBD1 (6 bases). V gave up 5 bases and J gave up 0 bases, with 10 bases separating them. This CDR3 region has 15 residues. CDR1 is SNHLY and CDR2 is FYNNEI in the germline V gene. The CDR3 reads CASSLGGATNEKLFF. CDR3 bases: TGTGCCAGCAGTCTAGGGGGAGCAACTAATGAAAAACTGTTTTTT.

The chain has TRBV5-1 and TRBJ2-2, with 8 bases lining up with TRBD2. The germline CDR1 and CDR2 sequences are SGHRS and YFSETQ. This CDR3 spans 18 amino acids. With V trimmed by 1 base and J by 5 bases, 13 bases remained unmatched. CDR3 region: CASSLRSGGAIRTGELFF. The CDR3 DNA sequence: TGCGCCAGCAGCTTGAGATCCGGGGGGGCTATAAGGACCGGGGAGCTGTTTTTT.

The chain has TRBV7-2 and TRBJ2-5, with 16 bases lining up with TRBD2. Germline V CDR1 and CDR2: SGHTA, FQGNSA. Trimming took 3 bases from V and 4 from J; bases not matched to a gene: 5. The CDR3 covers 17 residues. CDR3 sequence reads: CASSLGTSGGAGETQYF. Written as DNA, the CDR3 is TGTGCCAGCAGCTTGGGGACTAGCGGGGGGGCCGGAGAGACCCAGTACTTC.

CDR3 in DNA: TGTGCCAGCAGTTTCCTCCCGACGGGGGAGGGCAATCAGCCCCAGCATTTT. Its translation is CASSFLPTGEGNQPQHF. This chain joins TRBV27 and TRBJ1-5; D perhaps matches TRBD1 (5 bases). In germline, CDR1 is MNHEY, CDR2 SMNVEV (reference sequence). This CDR3 spans 17 amino acids. The V and J ends lost 3 bases and 2 bases respectively, with 17 bases between them.

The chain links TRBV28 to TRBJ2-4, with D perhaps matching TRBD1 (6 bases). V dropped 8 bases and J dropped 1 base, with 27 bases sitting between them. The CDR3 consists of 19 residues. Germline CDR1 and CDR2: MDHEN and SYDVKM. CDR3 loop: CASAPPGQARLLAKNIQYF. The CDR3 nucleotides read TGTGCCAGCGCCCCCCCGGGACAAGCAAGACTCCTTGCCAAAAACATTCAGTACTTC.